The source of this T cell receptor (beta chain) is a study of identical twins. Study outcomes and limitations: Insertions were reduced in abundant cord blood beta clonotypes but not in memory repertoires. Alpha sequences that were out-of-frame and twin-shared showed an excess of low generation probability.

TCRdb passed the 5' RACE reads through MiXCR, listing each CDR3 protein once. This sample has 200,000 to 250,000 distinct CDR3 sequences, with 10% to 15% found just once. This clonotype appeared a few times. Its specificity is not known. One end of the junction is discordant with germline, which a read error may explain. The CDR3 is made up of 14 amino acids. Germline V gene sequence: CDR1 SSHAT, CDR2 FNYEAQ (reference sequence). The same sample was also used in a study of yellow fever vaccine responses in identical twins.

The gene calls are TRBV7-7 and TRBJ2-1, with a possible D match to TRBD2 (6 bases). Source material: memory (CD45RO+) T cells sorted from blood. This clonotype was sampled from a woman in her late teens or twenties in good health. CDR3 DNA: TGTGCTAGCAGCTTAGTTACTAGCTCCGGTGAGCAGTTCTTC. Translating gives CASSLVTSSGEQFF.